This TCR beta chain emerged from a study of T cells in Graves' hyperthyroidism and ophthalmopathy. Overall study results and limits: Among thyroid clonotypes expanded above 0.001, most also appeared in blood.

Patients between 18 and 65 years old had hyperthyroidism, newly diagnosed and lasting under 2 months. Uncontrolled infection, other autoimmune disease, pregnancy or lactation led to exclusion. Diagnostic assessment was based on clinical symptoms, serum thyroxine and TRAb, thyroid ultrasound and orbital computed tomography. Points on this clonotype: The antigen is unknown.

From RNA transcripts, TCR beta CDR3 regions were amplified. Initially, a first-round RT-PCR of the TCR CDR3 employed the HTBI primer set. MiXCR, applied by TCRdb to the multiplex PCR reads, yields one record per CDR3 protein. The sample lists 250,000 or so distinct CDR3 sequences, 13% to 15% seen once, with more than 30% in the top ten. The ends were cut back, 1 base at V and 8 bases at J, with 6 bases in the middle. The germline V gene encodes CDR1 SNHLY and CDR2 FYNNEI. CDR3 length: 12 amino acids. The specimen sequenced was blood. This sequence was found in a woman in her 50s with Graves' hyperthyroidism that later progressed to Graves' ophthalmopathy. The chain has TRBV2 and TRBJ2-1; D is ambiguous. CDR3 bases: TGTGCCAGCAGTGAAGGAGGTGATGAGCAGTTCTTC. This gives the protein CASSEGGDEQFF.